These 24 T cell receptor beta chains came from one sample sequenced in a study of cytomegalovirus exposure and HLA in healthy donors (dated by TCRdb to about 2017). Receptor amplification or capture employed the immunoSEQ multiplex PCR assay. TCRdb took this table from immuneACCESS and kept in-frame rearrangements with V and J called. Such tables lack part of the clones; where checked against another copy, unresolved V genes explain under half of the gap, and the rest is unexplained. The sample contains tens of thousands of clones, about 90% of them found a single time. The ten biggest clones cover 1% to 1.5% of the sample. The sequenced sample was PBMCs. All receptors derive from a woman aged 18-35 years in good health and CMV-seronegative.

V gene TRBV28 combines with J gene TRBJ2-4; 8 bases are a match to TRBD1. CDR1 is MDHEN and CDR2 is SYDVKM in the germline V gene. The CDR3 length is 12 residues. J was trimmed by 7 bases and V by 5 bases; bases with no gene match: 1. The CDR3 coding sequence is TGTGCCAGCAGTCGGACAGGGAACATTCAGTACTTC. Its protein product is CASSRTGNIQYF. The full variable domain, rest sourced from reference TRBV28 and TRBJ2-4, is DVKVTQSSRYLVKRTGEKVFLECVQDMDHENMFWYRQDPGLGLRLIYFSYDVKMKEKGDIPEGYSVSREKKERFSLILESASTNQTSMYLCASSRTGNIQYFGAGTRLSVL.

V is TRBV19 and J is TRBJ2-1, with D perhaps TRBD2 (5 bases). Germline CDR1 LNHDA, CDR2 SQIVND (reference sequence). Trimming shortened V by 4 bases and J by 7 bases, and 20 bases separated the two germline ends. This CDR3 comprises 16 residues. The CDR3 sequence is CASSTTEDFLMNEQFF. Here the CDR3 DNA reads TGTGCCAGTAGTACGACTGAGGACTTTCTGATGAATGAGCAGTTCTTC. Full variable domain (missing parts from reference TRBV19 and TRBJ2-1): DGGITQSPKYLFRKEGQNVTLSCEQNLNHDAMYWYRQDPGQGLRLIYYSQIVNDFQKGDIAEGYSVSREKKESFPLTVTSAQKNPTAFYLCASSTTEDFLMNEQFFGPGTRLTVL.

The chain uses TRBV4-1 and TRBJ1-6; TRBD1 is a possible D gene (6 bases). V was cut by 0 bases and J by 0 bases, with 12 bases left in between. CDR1 and CDR2 (germline): MGHRA, YSYEKL. The CDR3 sequence is 18 residues long. The CDR3 DNA sequence: TGCGCCAGCAGCCAAGATGGACAGTCGAGCTCCTATAATTCACCCCTCCACTTT. This sequence encodes CASSQDGQSSSYNSPLHF.

The chain recombines TRBV4-1 with TRBJ2-7; 7 nucleotides match TRBD1. CDR1 is MGHRA, CDR2 YSYEKL, per germline. Trimming took 2 bases from V and 5 from J; bases not matched to a gene: 12. The CDR3 spans 16 residues. CDR3 DNA: TGCGCCAGCAGCCAACTTACAGGGGTAGGGGTAAACGAGCAGTACTTC. This encodes CASSQLTGVGVNEQYF.

The chain joins TRBV19 to TRBJ2-1; 9 bases are a match to TRBD2. The germline V gene encodes CDR1 LNHDA and CDR2 SQIVND (reference sequence). The CDR3 contains 13 residues. V lost 7 bases, J lost 8 bases, and 6 bases stayed unmatched. Here the CDR3 DNA reads TGTGCCAGTAATCAGCGGGGGGCCCATGAGCAGTTCTTC. Translating gives CASNQRGAHEQFF.

The chain uses TRBV10-2 and TRBJ2-7; 8 nucleotides agree with TRBD2. V was clipped by 5 bases and J by 2 bases; unmatched bases: 5. The CDR3 is 14 residues long. Germline V CDR1 and CDR2: WSHSY, SAAADI. The CDR3 is CASSRSGSTYEQYF. In DNA form, the CDR3 reads TGCGCCAGCAGTAGAAGCGGGAGTACCTACGAGCAGTACTTC.

The gene calls are TRBV7-2 and TRBJ1-1, with a possible D match to TRBD1 (5 bases). Between the trimmed V and J ends, which lost 3 bases and 0 bases, there was a span of 5 bases. The CDR3 totals 13 residues. Germline values: CDR1 SGHTA, CDR2 FQGNSA. The CDR3 DNA reads TGTGCCAGCAGCTTGACAGTGAACACTGAAGCTTTCTTT. As protein: CASSLTVNTEAFF.

The rearrangement uses TRBV5-1 and TRBJ2-1; TRBD1 matches 9 bases. This CDR3 has 15 amino acids. The V and J ends lost 4 bases and 3 bases, in that order; junction bases with no gene match: 5. Germline CDR1 is SGHRS and CDR2 is YFSETQ. The CDR3 sequence is CASSQPGQGYNEQFF. The CDR3 DNA reads as TGCGCCAGCAGCCAACCGGGACAGGGCTACAATGAGCAGTTCTTC.

The chain employs TRBV5-4 and TRBJ2-2; D possibly corresponds to TRBD1 (5 bases). V lost 1 base and J 3 bases, leaving 10 bases between the germline ends. The CDR3 totals 15 residues. CDR1 SGHNT and CDR2 YYREEE come from the germline V gene (reference sequence). CDR3 DNA sequence: TGTGCCAGCAGCTTGATAGACAGCGACACCGGGGAGCTGTTTTTT. Its translation is CASSLIDSDTGELFF.

Points on this clone: Other DNA sequences from this sample encode an identical CDR3 as well. The gene calls are TRBV14 and TRBJ2-1; 8 bases agree with TRBD2. This CDR3 comprises 17 residues. Germline trimming cut 0 bases from V and 8 bases from J; bases unmatched to any gene: 12. CDR1 and CDR2 (germline): SGHDN, FVKESK. CDR3 loop: CASSQEIWSGGRDEQFF. In DNA form, the CDR3 reads TGTGCCAGCAGCCAAGAAATTTGGAGCGGGGGTCGTGATGAGCAGTTCTTC.

The V gene is TRBV5-8, the J gene TRBJ2-1, with TRBD1 identical over 8 bases. This CDR3 region has 15 residues. V lost 4 bases and J lost 4; bases outside the gene matches: 7. Germline-derived CDR1 and CDR2 are SGHTS and YDEGEE. The CDR3: CASSQRQGIYNEQFF. The CDR3 coding sequence is TGTGCCAGCAGCCAACGACAGGGGATTTACAATGAGCAGTTCTTC.

J is TRBJ2-3 and V is TRBV13; 12 bases match TRBD2. Looked up from germline, CDR1 is PRHDT and CDR2 is FYEKMQ (reference sequence). V lost 5 bases and J lost 6; bases outside the gene matches: 6. This CDR3 comprises 15 residues. CDR3 nucleotides: TGTGCCAGCAGCCGGCGACTAGCGGGAGAGGATACGCAGTATTTT. Protein sequence: CASSRRLAGEDTQYF.

The rearrangement joins TRBV6-6 to TRBJ1-2; D may be TRBD1 (6 bases). The CDR3 length is 15 residues. The ends were cut back, 7 bases at V and 4 bases at J, with 19 bases in the middle. Germline CDR1 MNHNY, CDR2 SVGAGI (reference sequence). This CDR3 is CASTMLGQPIYGYTF. The CDR3 DNA sequence: TGTGCCAGCACAATGTTAGGACAGCCCATCTATGGCTACACCTTC.

In nucleotides, the CDR3 is TGTGCCAGCTCACCGGACAGGGGGATGAGCTATGGCTACACCTTC. Encoded protein: CASSPDRGMSYGYTF. The chain has TRBV18 and TRBJ1-2; 10 bases are a match to TRBD1. Looked up from germline, CDR1 is KGHSH and CDR2 is LQKENI. After removal of 3 bases from V and 4 bases from J, the junction contained 5 bases not matched to a gene. CDR3 length equals 15 residues. The variable domain in full, completed from reference TRBV18 and TRBJ1-2, reads NAGVMQNPRHLVRRRGQEARLRCSPMKGHSHVYWYRQLPEEGLKFMVYLQKENIIDESGMPKERFSAEFPKEGPSILRIQQVVRGDSAAYFCASSPDRGMSYGYTFGSGTRLTVV.

The genes are TRBV7-3 and TRBJ2-1, with D maybe TRBD2 (7 bases). V gave up 4 bases and J gave up 8 bases, with 18 bases separating them. CDR3 size: 15 residues. Germline CDR1 is SGHTA and CDR2 is FQGTGA. The CDR3 here is CASSSGGFLADEQFF. The DNA of the CDR3 is TGTGCCAGCAGCTCGGGGGGCTTTCTAGCGGATGAGCAGTTCTTC.

The chain uses TRBV5-6 and TRBJ1-2; D remains ambiguous. Trimming pared 4 bases from V and 5 bases from J, leaving 15 bases between. The CDR3 runs 14 residues. Looked up from germline, CDR1 is SGHDT and CDR2 is YYEEEE. In nucleotides, the CDR3 is TGTGCCAGCAGCGCAGGATTATCCTGGTATGGCTACACCTTC. Its protein is CASSAGLSWYGYTF.

The chain is built from TRBV7-9 and TRBJ2-6, with unresolved D. CDR1 and CDR2 (germline): SEHNR, FQNEAQ (reference sequence). Between the trimmed V and J ends, which lost 1 base and 1 base, there was a span of 11 bases. This CDR3 has 17 residues. CDR3 sequence (DNA): TGTGCCAGCAGCTTAGTGTCCCTCGGGTCTGGGGCCAACGTCCTGACTTTC. Translating it yields CASSLVSLGSGANVLTF.

The V gene is TRBV28, the J gene TRBJ2-7, with D unclear. Germline V gene data show CDR1 as MDHEN and CDR2 as SYDVKM. This CDR3 spans 14 amino acids. The ends were cut back, 3 bases at V and 2 bases at J, with 11 bases in the middle. The CDR3 coding sequence is TGTGCCAGCAGTTTTAGTGGCGGCCCCTACGAGCAGTACTTC. Translated: CASSFSGGPYEQYF.

The V call is TRBV7-2, the J call TRBJ1-1; tentative D call: TRBD1 (6 bases). CDR1 SGHTA and CDR2 FQGNSA come from the germline V gene. With 1 base removed from V and 1 base from J, the gap between germline ends came to 10 bases. This CDR3 contains 15 residues. CDR3 in DNA: TGTGCCAGCAGCTTAGACAGGGATGGGAACACTGAAGCTTTCTTT. It specifies CASSLDRDGNTEAFF.

This clone was picked up one time. This chain uses TRBV27 with TRBJ2-1, with D possibly being TRBD2 (7 bases). The CDR3 consists of 15 residues. With 4 bases removed from V and 9 bases from J, the gap between germline ends came to 19 bases. Per germline, CDR1 MNHEY and CDR2 SMNVEV (reference sequence). CDR3 loop: CASSSLSLAGAEQFF. The DNA of the CDR3 is TGTGCCAGCAGTTCATTGTCTTTGGCGGGGGCTGAGCAGTTCTTC.

The J gene is TRBJ1-3, the V gene TRBV7-6, with D possibly being TRBD1 (6 bases). V lost 3 bases and J lost 3, with 12 bases in between. Germline lookup yields CDR1 SGHVS and CDR2 FNYEAQ. The CDR3 runs to 15 residues. CDR3 DNA: TGTGCCAGCAGCTTCCCAGGGGCGGGTGGAAACACCATATATTTT. Translated: CASSFPGAGGNTIYF.

The V and J genes are TRBV13 and TRBJ1-2; 7 bases agree with TRBD1. Germline V gene data show CDR1 as PRHDT and CDR2 as FYEKMQ (reference sequence). This CDR3 spans 18 amino acids. The V segment lost 3 bases and the J segment 0 bases; nucleotides outside the gene matches: 13. DNA for the CDR3: TGTGCCAGCAGCTTTTCAGAGGGGCAGGGGGTCCCTAACTATGGCTACACCTTC. Its translation: CASSFSEGQGVPNYGYTF.

The chain employs TRBV6-4 and TRBJ2-5; D may be TRBD2 (6 bases). This CDR3 region has 13 residues. Germline CDR1 MRHNA, CDR2 SNTAGT. Trimming took 2 bases from V and 5 from J, leaving 9 bases between them. CDR3 loop: CASSDDGGETQYF. The CDR3 DNA reads as TGTGCCAGCAGTGACGACGGAGGGGAGACCCAGTACTTC.

V and J are TRBV21-1 and TRBJ1-3; the table names TRBD1, a call not compared with the DNA. TRBV21-1 is designated a pseudogene. This CDR3 contains 13 residues. The CDR3 region is CASKQGPGNTIYF. The CDR3 bases are TGTGCCAGCAAACAGGGCCCTGGAAACACCATATATTTT.